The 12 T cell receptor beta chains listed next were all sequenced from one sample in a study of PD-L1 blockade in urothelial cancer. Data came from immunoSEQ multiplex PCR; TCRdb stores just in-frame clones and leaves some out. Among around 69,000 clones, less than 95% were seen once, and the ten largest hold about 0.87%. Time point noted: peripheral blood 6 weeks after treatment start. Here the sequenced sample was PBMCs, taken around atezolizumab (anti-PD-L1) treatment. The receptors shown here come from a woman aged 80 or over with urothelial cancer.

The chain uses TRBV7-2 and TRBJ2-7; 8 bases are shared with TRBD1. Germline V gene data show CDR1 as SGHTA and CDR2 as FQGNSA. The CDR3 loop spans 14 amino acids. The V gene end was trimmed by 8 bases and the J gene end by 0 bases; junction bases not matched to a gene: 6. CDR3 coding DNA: TGTGCCAGCCGACCGACAGGGGCCTCCTACGAGCAGTACTTC. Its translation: CASRPTGASYEQYF.

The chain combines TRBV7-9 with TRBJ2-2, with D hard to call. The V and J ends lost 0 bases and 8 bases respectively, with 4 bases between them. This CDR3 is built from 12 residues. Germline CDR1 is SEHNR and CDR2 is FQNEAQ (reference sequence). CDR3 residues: CASSLAGGELFF. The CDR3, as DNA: TGTGCCAGCAGCTTAGCCGGGGGGGAGCTGTTTTTT.

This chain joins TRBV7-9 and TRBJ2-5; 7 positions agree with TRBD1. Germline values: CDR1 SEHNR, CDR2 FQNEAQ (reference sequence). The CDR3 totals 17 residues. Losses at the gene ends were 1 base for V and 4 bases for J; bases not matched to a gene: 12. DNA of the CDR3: TGTGCCAGCAGCTTAGGGTCAGGGGGACAGCAGATAGAGACCCAGTACTTC. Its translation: CASSLGSGGQQIETQYF.

Here the CDR3 reads CASSVGWDRGYGYTF. CDR3 coding DNA: TGTGCCAGCAGCGTAGGATGGGACAGGGGCTATGGCTACACCTTC. The V gene is TRBV9, the J gene TRBJ1-2, with 10 nucleotides matching TRBD1. The V gene end was trimmed by 0 bases and the J gene end by 4 bases; junction bases not matched to a gene: 3. Germline V gives CDR1 SGDLS, CDR2 YYNGEE. The CDR3 sequence is 15 residues long. Full variable domain (missing parts from reference TRBV9 and TRBJ1-2): DSGVTQTPKHLITATGQRVTLRCSPRSGDLSVYWYQQSLDQGLQFLIQYYNGEERAKGNILERFSAQQFPDLHSELNLSSLELGDSALYFCASSVGWDRGYGYTFGSGTRLTVV.

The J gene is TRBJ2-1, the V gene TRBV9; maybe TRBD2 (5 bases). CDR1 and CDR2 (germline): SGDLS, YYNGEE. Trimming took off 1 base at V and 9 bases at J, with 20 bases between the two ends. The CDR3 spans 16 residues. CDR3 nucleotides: TGTGCCAGCAGCGTACGATTTTCGGACTCCCCCCTTGAGCAGTTCTTC. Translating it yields CASSVRFSDSPLEQFF.

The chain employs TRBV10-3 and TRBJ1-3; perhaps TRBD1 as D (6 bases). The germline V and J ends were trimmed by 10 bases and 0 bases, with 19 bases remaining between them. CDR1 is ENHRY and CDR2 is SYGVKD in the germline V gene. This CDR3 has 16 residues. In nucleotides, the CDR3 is TGTGCCACCTCGGGCCCCTCAGGGGTCTCTGGAAACACCATATATTTT. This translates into CATSGPSGVSGNTIYF.

CDR3 bases: TGTGCCAGTAGCGGCGCCTATACAGGGACCAATAATGAAAAACTGTTTTTT. The encoded protein is CASSGAYTGTNNEKLFF. The V and J genes are TRBV19 and TRBJ1-4; maybe TRBD1 (6 bases). Germline V gene data show CDR1 as LNHDA and CDR2 as SQIVND (reference sequence). The length of the CDR3 is 17 residues. V dropped 6 bases and J dropped 4 bases, with 21 bases sitting between them.

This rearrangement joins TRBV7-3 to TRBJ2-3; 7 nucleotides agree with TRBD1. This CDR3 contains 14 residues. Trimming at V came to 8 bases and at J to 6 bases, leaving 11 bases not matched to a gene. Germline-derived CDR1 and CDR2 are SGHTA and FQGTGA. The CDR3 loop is CASRGAGGRDTQYF. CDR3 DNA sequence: TGTGCCAGCCGTGGGGCAGGGGGTCGGGATACGCAGTATTTT. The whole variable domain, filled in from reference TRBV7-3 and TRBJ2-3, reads GAGVSQTPSNKVTEKGKYVELRCDPISGHTALYWYRQSLGQGPEFLIYFQGTGAADDSGLPNDRFFAVRPEGSVSTLKIQRTERGDSAVYLCASRGAGGRDTQYFGPGTRLTVL.

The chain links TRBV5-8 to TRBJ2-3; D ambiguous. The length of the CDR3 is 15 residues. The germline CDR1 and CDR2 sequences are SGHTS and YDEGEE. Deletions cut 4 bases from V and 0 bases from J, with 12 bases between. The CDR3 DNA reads TGTGCCAGCAGCCAGAGCGACTCTAGCACAGATACGCAGTATTTT. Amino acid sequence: CASSQSDSSTDTQYF.

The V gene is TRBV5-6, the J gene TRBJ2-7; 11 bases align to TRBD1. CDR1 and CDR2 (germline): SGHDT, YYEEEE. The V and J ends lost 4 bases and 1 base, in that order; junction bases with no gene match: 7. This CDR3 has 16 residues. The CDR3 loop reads CASSPVGDRGSYEQYF. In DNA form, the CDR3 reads TGTGCCAGCAGCCCGGTCGGGGACAGGGGGTCCTACGAGCAGTACTTC.

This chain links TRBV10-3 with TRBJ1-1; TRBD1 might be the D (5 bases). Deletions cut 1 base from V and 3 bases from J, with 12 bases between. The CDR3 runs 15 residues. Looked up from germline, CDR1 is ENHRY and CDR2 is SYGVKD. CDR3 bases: TGTGCCATCAGTGAGTTCAGGGAAAGGTACACTGAAGCTTTCTTT. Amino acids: CAISEFRERYTEAFF.

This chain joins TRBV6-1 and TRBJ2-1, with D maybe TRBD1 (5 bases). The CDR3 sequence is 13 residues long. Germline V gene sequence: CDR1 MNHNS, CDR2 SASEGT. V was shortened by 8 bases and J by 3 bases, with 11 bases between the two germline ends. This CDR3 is CASLRDSYNEQFF. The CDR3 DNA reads TGTGCCAGCCTCCGCGACAGCTACAATGAGCAGTTCTTC.